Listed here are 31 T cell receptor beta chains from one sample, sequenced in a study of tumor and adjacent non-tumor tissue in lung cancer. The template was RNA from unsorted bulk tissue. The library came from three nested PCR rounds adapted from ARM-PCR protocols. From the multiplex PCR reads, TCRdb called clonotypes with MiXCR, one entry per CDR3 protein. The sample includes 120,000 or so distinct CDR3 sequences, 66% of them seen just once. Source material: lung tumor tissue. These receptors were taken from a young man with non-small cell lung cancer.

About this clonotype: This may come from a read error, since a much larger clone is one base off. CDR3 residues: CASSYTTGLVETQYF. Here the CDR3 DNA reads TGTGCCAGCAGTTACACGACGGGACTAGTAGAGACCCAGTACTTC. The chain couples TRBV6-5 to TRBJ2-5; 8 nucleotides agree with TRBD2. The CDR3 loop spans 15 amino acids. CDR1 and CDR2 (germline): MNHEY, SVGAGI. The trim removed 2 bases at V and 4 bases at J, leaving 6 bases unmatched.

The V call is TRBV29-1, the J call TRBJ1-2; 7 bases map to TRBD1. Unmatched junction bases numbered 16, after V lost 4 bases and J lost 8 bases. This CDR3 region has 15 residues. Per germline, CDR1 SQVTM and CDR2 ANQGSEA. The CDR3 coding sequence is TGCAGCGTTGGAGTTGCAGGGGGGAGAACTGGGGGCTACACCTTC. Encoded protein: CSVGVAGGRTGGYTF.

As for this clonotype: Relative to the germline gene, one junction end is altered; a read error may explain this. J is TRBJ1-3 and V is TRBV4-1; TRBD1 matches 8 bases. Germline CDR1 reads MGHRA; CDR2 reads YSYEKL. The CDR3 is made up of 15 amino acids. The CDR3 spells CACSQGQGSGNTIYF. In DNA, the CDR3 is TGCGCCTGCAGCCAAGGACAGGGCTCTGGAAACACCATATATTTT.

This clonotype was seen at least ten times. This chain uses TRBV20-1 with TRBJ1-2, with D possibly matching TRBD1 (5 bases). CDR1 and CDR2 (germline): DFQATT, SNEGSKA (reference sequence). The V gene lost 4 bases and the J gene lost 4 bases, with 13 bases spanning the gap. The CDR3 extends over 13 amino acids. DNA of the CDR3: TGCAGTGCTACGGAGGGGTGGAGCTATGGCTACACCTTC. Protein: CSATEGWSYGYTF.

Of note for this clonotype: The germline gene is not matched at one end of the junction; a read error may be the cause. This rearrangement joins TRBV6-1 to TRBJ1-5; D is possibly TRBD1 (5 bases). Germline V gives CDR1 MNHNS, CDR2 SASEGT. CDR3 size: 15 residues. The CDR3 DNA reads TGTGCCAACAGTTCGGACCTGGGGGGTTATCAGCTCCAGCATTTT. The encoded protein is CANSSDLGGYQLQHF.

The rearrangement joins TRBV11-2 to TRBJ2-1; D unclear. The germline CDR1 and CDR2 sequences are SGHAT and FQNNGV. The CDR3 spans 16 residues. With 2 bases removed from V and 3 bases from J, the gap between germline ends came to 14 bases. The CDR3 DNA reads TGTGCCAGCAGCTTATATGCTACCCCGTACTACAATGAGCAGTTCTTC. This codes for CASSLYATPYYNEQFF. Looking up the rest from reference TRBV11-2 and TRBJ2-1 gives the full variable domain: EAGVAQSPRYKIIEKRQSVAFWCNPISGHATLYWYQQILGQGPKLLIQFQNNGVVDDSQLPKDRFSAERLKGVDSTLKIQPAKLEDSAVYLCASSLYATPYYNEQFFGPGTRLTVL.

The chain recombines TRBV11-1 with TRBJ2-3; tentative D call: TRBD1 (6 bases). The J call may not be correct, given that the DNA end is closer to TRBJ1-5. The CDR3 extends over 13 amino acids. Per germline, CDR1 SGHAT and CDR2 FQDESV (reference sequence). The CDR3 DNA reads TGTGCCAGCAGCTTAATGGGGGCAGATACGCAGCATTTT. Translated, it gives CASSLMGADTQHF.

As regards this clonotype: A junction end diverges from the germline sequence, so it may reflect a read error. The chain's CDR3 is CACRRLAGAGDTQNF. The CDR3, as DNA: TGTGCCTGCAGACGACTAGCGGGGGCGGGAGATACGCAGAATTTT. The chain combines TRBV6-5 with TRBJ2-3; TRBD2 matches at 12 bases. This CDR3 has 15 residues. Germline lookup yields CDR1 MNHEY and CDR2 SVGAGI.

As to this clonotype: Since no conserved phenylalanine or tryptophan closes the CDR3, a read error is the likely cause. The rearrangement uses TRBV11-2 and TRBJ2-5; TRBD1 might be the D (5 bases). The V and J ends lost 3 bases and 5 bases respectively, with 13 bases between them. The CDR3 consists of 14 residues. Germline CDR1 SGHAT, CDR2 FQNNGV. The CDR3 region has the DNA TGTGCCAGCAGCTTGGGATGGGGCTATGAGACCCAGTACTAC. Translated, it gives CASSLGWGYETQYY.

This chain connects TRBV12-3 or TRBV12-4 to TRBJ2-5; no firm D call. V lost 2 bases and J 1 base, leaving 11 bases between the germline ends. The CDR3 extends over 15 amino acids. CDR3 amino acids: CASSLLRVAQETQYF. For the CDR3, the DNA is TGTGCCAGCAGTTTATTACGGGTGGCCCAAGAGACCCAGTACTTC.

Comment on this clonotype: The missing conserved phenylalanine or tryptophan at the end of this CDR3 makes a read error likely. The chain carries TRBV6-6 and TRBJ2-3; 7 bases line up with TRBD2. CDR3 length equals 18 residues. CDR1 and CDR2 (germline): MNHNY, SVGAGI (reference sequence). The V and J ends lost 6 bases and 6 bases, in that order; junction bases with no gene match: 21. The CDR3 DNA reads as TGTGCCAGCAGCTACACCAGCGGGGAGTCGAGTAGCAGGGATACGCAGTATCTT. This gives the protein CASSYTSGESSSRDTQYL.

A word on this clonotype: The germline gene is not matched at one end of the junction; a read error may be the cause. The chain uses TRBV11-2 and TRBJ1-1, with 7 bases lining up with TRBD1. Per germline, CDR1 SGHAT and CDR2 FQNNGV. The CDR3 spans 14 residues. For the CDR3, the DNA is TGTGCCAGCAGCATTGGGACAGCCAACACTGAAACTTTCTTT. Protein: CASSIGTANTETFF.

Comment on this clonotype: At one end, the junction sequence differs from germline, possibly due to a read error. For the CDR3, the DNA is TGCAGTGCTGCCGGGACCCCTAGTGAGACCCATCACTTC. It translates to CSAAGTPSETHHF. The chain combines TRBV20-1 with TRBJ2-5, with D perhaps matching TRBD1 or TRBD2 (5 bases each). The CDR3 loop spans 13 amino acids. CDR1 is DFQATT, CDR2 SNEGSKA, per germline (reference sequence).

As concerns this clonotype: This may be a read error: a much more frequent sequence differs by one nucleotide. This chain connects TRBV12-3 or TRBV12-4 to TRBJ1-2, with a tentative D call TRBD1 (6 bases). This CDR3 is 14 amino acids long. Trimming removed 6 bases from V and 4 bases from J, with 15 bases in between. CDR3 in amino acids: CASSHRVTLYGYTF. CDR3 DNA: TGTGCCAGCAGCCACAGGGTAACCCTCTATGGCTACACCTTC.

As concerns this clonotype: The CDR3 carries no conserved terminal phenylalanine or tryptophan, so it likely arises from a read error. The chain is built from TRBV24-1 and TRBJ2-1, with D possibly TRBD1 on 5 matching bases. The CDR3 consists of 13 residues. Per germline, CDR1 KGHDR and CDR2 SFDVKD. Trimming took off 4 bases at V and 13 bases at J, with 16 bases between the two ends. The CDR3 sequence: CATSEPGHGAQFY. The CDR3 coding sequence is TGTGCCACCAGTGAACCCGGACACGGAGCTCAGTTCTAC.

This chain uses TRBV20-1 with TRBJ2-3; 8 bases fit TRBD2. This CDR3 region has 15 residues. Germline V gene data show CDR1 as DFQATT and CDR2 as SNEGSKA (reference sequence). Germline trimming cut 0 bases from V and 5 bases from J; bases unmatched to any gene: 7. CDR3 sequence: CSARDPGGRLDTQYF. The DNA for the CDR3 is TGCAGTGCTAGAGATCCGGGGGGGCGCTTAGATACGCAGTATTTT.

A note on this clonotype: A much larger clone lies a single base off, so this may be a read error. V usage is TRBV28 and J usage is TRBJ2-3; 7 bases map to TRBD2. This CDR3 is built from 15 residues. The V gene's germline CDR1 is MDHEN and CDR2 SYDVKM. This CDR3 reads CANSFSGPETDTQYF. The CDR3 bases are TGTGCCAACAGTTTTAGCGGGCCCGAAACAGATACGCAGTATTTT.

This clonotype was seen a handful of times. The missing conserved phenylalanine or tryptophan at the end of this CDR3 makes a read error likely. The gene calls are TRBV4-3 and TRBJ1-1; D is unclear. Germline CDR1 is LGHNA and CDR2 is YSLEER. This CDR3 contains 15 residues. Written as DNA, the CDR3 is TGCGCCAGCGGCCAAGATCTTCCCAGGAACACTGAAGCTTTCTTA. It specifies CASGQDLPRNTEAFL.

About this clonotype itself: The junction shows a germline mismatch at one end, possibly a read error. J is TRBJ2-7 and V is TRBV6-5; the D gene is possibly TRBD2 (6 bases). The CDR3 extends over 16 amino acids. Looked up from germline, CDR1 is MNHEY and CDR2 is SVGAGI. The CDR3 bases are TGTGCCAGCAGAAGCCCGACGGGCACCCTACCCCGGGAGCATTACTTC. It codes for CASRSPTGTLPREHYF.

The CDR3, as DNA: TGTGCCAGCAACTCCATACCGGTTGGCTCCCGTCCGAACACCGGGGAGCTGTTTTTT. It specifies CASNSIPVGSRPNTGELFF. The chain combines TRBV13 with TRBJ2-2; D is undetermined. This CDR3 is 19 amino acids long. V dropped 7 bases and J dropped 0 bases, with 24 bases sitting between them. From germline, CDR1 is PRHDT and CDR2 FYEKMQ (reference sequence).

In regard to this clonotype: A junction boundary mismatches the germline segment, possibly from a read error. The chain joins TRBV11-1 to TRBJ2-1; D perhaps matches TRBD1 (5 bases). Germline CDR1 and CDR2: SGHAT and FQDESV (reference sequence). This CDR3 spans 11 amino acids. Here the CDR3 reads CASGTDSPLYF. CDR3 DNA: TGTGCCAGCGGAACCGACAGTCCACTGTACTTC.

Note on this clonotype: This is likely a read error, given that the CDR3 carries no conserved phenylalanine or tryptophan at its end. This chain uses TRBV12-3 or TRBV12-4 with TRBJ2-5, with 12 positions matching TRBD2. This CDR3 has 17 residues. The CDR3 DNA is TGTGTCAGCAGTTTAGGACTAGCGGGAACTCCTGGGGAGACCCAGTACCTC. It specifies CVSSLGLAGTPGETQYL.

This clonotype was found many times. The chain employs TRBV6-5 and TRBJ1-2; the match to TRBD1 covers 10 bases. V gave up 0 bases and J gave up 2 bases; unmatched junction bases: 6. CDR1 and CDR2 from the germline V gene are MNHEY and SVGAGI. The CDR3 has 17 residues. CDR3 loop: CASSYSKGQGKNYGYTF. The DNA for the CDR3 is TGTGCCAGCAGTTACTCCAAGGGACAGGGGAAAAACTATGGCTACACCTTC.

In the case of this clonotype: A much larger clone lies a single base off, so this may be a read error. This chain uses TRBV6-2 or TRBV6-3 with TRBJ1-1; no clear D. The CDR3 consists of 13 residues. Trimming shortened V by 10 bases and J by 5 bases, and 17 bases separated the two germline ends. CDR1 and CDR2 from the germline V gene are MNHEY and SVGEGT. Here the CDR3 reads CANTGYPLTEAFF. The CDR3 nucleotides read TGTGCCAACACCGGTTACCCCCTAACTGAAGCTTTCTTT.

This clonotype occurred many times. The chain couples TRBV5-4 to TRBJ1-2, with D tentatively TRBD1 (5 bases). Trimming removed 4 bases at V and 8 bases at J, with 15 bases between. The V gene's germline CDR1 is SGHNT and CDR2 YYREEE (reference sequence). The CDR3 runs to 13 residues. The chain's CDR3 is CASSQQASMGYTF. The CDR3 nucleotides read TGTGCCAGCAGCCAACAGGCATCAATGGGCTACACCTTC.

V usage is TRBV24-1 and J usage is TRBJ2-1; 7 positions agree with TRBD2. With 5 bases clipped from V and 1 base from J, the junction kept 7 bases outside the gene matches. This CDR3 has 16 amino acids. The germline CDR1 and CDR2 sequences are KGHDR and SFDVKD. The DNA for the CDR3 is TGTGCCACCAGTGGGCAACTAGCGAGGTCCTACAATGAGCAGTTCTTC. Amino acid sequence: CATSGQLARSYNEQFF.

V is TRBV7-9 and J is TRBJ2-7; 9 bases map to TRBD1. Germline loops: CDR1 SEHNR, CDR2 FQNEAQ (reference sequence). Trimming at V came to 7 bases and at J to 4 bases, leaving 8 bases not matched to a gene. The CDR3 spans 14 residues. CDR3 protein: CASNPGTGFYEQYF. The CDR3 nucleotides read TGTGCCAGCAACCCCGGGACAGGGTTTTACGAGCAGTACTTC.

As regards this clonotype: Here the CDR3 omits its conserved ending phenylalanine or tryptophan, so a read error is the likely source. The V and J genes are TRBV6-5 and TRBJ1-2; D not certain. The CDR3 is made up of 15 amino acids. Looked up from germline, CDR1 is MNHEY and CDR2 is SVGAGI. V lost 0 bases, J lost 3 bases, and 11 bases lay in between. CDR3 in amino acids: CASSYSVRGYYGYTS. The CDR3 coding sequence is TGTGCCAGCAGTTACTCGGTCAGAGGATACTATGGCTACACCTCA.

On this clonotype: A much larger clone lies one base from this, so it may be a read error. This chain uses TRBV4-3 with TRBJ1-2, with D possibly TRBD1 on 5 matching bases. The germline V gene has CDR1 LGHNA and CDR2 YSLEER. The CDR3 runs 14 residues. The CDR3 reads CAGSQGVKGGGYTF. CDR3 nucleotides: TGCGCCGGCAGCCAAGGGGTGAAGGGCGGCGGCTACACCTTC.

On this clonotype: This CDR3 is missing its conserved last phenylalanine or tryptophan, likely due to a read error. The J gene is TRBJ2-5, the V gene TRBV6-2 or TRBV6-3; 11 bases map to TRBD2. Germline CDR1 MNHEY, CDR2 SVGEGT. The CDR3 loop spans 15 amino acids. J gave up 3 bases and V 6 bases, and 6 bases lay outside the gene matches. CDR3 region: CASSLPGLAEETQYV. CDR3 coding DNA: TGTGCCAGCAGCTTACCGGGACTAGCGGAAGAGACCCAGTACGTC.

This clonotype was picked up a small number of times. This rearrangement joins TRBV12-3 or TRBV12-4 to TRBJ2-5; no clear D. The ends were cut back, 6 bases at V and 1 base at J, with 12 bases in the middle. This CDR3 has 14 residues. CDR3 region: CASSPGPLQETQYF. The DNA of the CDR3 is TGTGCCAGCAGCCCCGGACCCCTCCAAGAGACCCAGTACTTC.